The sequence of this T cell receptor beta chain was determined in a study of graft-versus-host responses after intestinal transplantation. Looking at the study overall: As for transplant type, recipients had multivisceral, liver-intestinal, or isolated intestinal grafts.

Study-level findings and limits: Patients with graft-donor T cell macrochimerism had high graft-versus-host to host-versus-graft clonal ratios in allografts. Early post-transplant HvG declines were associated with peak circulating GvH clone levels. Detection of GvH clones occurred in recipient marrow, and some had their first appearance in ileum or blood.

Worth noting for this clone: Its antigen is currently unknown.

Here immunoSEQ multiplex PCR was the method, and the copy in TCRdb shows in-frame clones only, minus some. The sample contains approximately 40,000 clones, about 89% of which appear only once. Germline V gene data show CDR1 as MNHNY and CDR2 as SVGAGI (reference sequence). Losses at the gene ends were 7 bases for V and 9 bases for J; bases not matched to a gene: 11. The CDR3 runs to 15 residues. The source of this sequence is a human patient who received an intestinal transplant, so some T cells may come from the graft donor. The chain is built from TRBV6-6 and TRBJ2-4, with 11 bases that match TRBD2. The starting material was PBMCs, obtained approximately 310 days after intestinal transplant. CDR3 protein: CASTSGGYREGIQYF. The CDR3 DNA follows: TGTGCCAGCACTAGCGGGGGGTACAGGGAGGGCATTCAGTACTTC.